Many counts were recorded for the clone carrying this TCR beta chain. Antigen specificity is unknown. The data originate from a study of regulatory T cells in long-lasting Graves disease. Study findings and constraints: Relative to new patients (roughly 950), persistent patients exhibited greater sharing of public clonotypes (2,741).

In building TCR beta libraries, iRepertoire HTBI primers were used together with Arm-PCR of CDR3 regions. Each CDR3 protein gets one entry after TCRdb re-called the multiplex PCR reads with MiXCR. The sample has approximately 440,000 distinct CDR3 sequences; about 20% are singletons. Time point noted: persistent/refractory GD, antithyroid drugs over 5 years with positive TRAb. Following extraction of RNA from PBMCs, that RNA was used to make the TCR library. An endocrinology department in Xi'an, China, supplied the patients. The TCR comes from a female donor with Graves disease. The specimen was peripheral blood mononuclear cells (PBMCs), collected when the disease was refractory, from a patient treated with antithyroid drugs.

The CDR3 DNA reads as TGTGCCAGCCTTTCCTTAGCGGGAGGGCCATACGAGCAGTACTTC. Translating it yields CASLSLAGGPYEQYF. This chain joins TRBV2 and TRBJ2-7; 11 nucleotides agree with TRBD2. This CDR3 is built from 15 residues. CDR1 and CDR2 (germline): SNHLY, FYNNEI. V gave up 8 bases and J gave up 4 bases; unmatched junction bases: 10. Combining the CDR3 with reference TRBV2 and TRBJ2-7 gives the whole variable domain EPEVTQTPSHQVTQMGQEVILRCVPISNHLYFYWYRQILGQKVEFLVSFYNNEISEKSEIFDDQFSVERPDGSNFTLKIRSTKLEDSAMYFCASLSLAGGPYEQYFGPGTRLTVT.